This T cell receptor (beta chain) was recorded in a study of blood T cell repertoires in COVID-19. Study at large: The study drew acute and convalescent COVID-19 samples from the United States, Italy and Spain.

Assay used: immunoSEQ multiplex PCR; TCRdb lists only in-frame clones, some missing. The data contain about 130,000 clones, 75% to 90% of them singletons. The sample holds one count of this clone. Resolution of symptoms, clearance, or two negative PCRs was present in recovered Cohort 3 donors. Sequenced input: PBMCs or T cells enriched from blood (not recorded which). This clonotype was sampled from a woman aged 45-65 years who had recovered from COVID-19.

In DNA, the CDR3 is TGTGCCAGCAGCCAGGGAAGCTCCTACGAGCAGTACTTC. Its protein product is CASSQGSSYEQYF. The gene calls are TRBV12-3 or TRBV12-4 and TRBJ2-7, with D possibly matching TRBD1 (5 bases). Between the trimmed V and J ends, which lost 6 bases and 0 bases, there was a span of 9 bases. The CDR3 sequence is 13 residues long.